Given below is one T cell receptor (beta chain) in context. Trimming at V came to 5 bases and at J to 8 bases, leaving 10 bases not matched to a gene. The CDR3 has 14 residues. Germline CDR1 is MDHEN and CDR2 is SYDVKM. The sample originates from a study of blood T cell repertoires in COVID-19. Overall study: Collection of acute and convalescent COVID-19 samples took place in the United States, Italy and Spain.

In the original processing: Amplification of reference gene primers provided the estimated nucleated cell counts. Some clones are missing from TCRdb's copy, which holds only in-frame ones; the method was immunoSEQ multiplex PCR. That table is the source of V, J and clone size, and D and trimming were worked out from the DNA. This sample has some 70,000 clones; over 80% occur once, and the top ten carry 6.5% to 8.5%. The sequence was collected from a man in his fifties with active COVID-19. The gene calls are TRBV28 and TRBJ1-2; 8 bases map to TRBD1. The sample was peripheral blood. The CDR3 sequence: CASSIAIGQGGYTF. Written as DNA, the CDR3 is TGTGCCAGCAGTATTGCGATTGGACAGGGCGGCTACACCTTC.